The 30 T cell receptor beta chains given below trace back to one sample, sequenced in a study of cytomegalovirus exposure and HLA in healthy donors. The PCR employed 60 Vbeta primers together with 13 Jbeta primers. Clones were sequenced by immunoSEQ multiplex PCR, and TCRdb holds only the in-frame ones, with some missing. The data show under 200,000 clones, roughly 88% seen once. The material sequenced was PBMCs. These receptor sequences come from a middle-aged man in good health and CMV-seropositive.

The chain has TRBV12-5 and TRBJ1-5; no clear D gene. Trimming removed 1 base at V and 7 bases at J, with 17 bases between. The CDR3 is made up of 16 amino acids. Germline CDR1 reads LGHNT; CDR2 reads FRNRAP. This CDR3 is CASGLGRTGATQPQHF. CDR3 DNA: TGTGCTAGTGGTTTGGGCCGGACGGGAGCTACGCAGCCCCAGCATTTT.

This chain joins TRBV9 and TRBJ1-1; D is perhaps TRBD1 (5 bases). Trimming pared 0 bases from V and 8 bases from J, leaving 14 bases between. This CDR3 has 14 residues. Germline assignment: CDR1 SGDLS and CDR2 YYNGEE. CDR3 protein: CASSVGTRVEEAFF. Here the CDR3 DNA reads TGTGCCAGCAGCGTAGGGACCAGGGTGGAGGAAGCTTTCTTT.

The chain has TRBV2 and TRBJ1-1, with D unclear. Trimming took off 6 bases at V and 0 bases at J, with 14 bases between the two ends. The CDR3 sequence is 15 residues long. Germline lookup yields CDR1 SNHLY and CDR2 FYNNEI. The CDR3 region has the DNA TGTGCCAGCAGCGCACAATTGGAGCTGAACACTGAAGCTTTCTTT. This translates into CASSAQLELNTEAFF.

V gene TRBV25-1 combines with J gene TRBJ1-1; possibly TRBD1 for D (5 bases). The CDR3 totals 13 residues. Germline values: CDR1 MGHDK, CDR2 SYGVNS. V lost 4 bases and J 1 base, leaving 7 bases between the germline ends. The CDR3 DNA is TGTGCCAGCAGTGGACAGCCGAACACTGAAGCTTTCTTT. The encoded protein is CASSGQPNTEAFF.

This rearrangement joins TRBV11-2 to TRBJ2-7, with D possibly being TRBD1 (6 bases). Trimming removed 5 bases at V and 2 bases at J, with 13 bases between. Germline CDR1 reads SGHAT; CDR2 reads FQNNGV. This CDR3 has 14 residues. The CDR3 DNA follows: TGTGCCAGCAGCCCCACAGGGATACCCTACGAGCAGTACGTC. Its protein product is CASSPTGIPYEQYV.

The rearrangement links TRBV25-1 to TRBJ2-7; 7 positions agree with TRBD1. Germline CDR1 MGHDK, CDR2 SYGVNS. Trimming at V came to 3 bases and at J to 2 bases, leaving 7 bases not matched to a gene. The CDR3 covers 15 residues. The CDR3 coding sequence is TGTGCCAGCAGTGACCTCGGGACAGTCACCTACGAGCAGTACTTC. Amino acid sequence: CASSDLGTVTYEQYF.

J is TRBJ2-3 and V is TRBV7-3; unclear D gene. The V gene's germline CDR1 is SGHTA and CDR2 FQGTGA. This CDR3 is 14 amino acids long. The germline V and J ends were trimmed by 5 bases and 0 bases, with 9 bases remaining between them. The DNA for the CDR3 is TGTGCCAGCAGCCCGGGTCACAGCACAGATACGCAGTATTTT. Its protein product is CASSPGHSTDTQYF.

This chain uses TRBV11-2 with TRBJ1-5; D might be TRBD1 (6 bases). This CDR3 is built from 16 residues. Germline lookup yields CDR1 SGHAT and CDR2 FQNNGV. Trimming removed 4 bases at V and 4 bases at J, with 17 bases between. This chain's CDR3 is CASSSSERGGNQPQHF. In DNA form, the CDR3 reads TGTGCCAGCAGCTCTTCGGAAAGGGGGGGAAATCAGCCCCAGCATTTT. Using reference TRBV11-2 and TRBJ1-5 for the parts outside the CDR3, the full variable domain is EAGVAQSPRYKIIEKRQSVAFWCNPISGHATLYWYQQILGQGPKLLIQFQNNGVVDDSQLPKDRFSAERLKGVDSTLKIQPAKLEDSAVYLCASSSSERGGNQPQHFGDGTRLSIL.

This chain joins TRBV30 and TRBJ2-1; 9 bases are a match to TRBD2. The V gene's germline CDR1 is GTSNPN and CDR2 SVGIG (reference sequence). The CDR3 runs to 14 residues. The J segment lost 4 bases and the V segment lost 2 bases, leaving 3 bases of the junction unmatched. CDR3 protein: CAWSFSGGYNEQFF. In nucleotides, the CDR3 is TGTGCCTGGAGTTTTAGCGGGGGTTACAATGAGCAGTTCTTC.

The chain employs TRBV5-1 and TRBJ2-6; 9 bases map to TRBD1. Per the germline V gene, CDR1 is SGHRS and CDR2 is YFSETQ. The CDR3 covers 19 residues. The V segment lost 4 bases and the J segment 0 bases; nucleotides outside the gene matches: 11. The CDR3 spells CASSQLLPGQGSGANVLTF. CDR3 in DNA: TGCGCCAGCAGCCAACTTCTCCCGGGACAGGGCTCTGGGGCCAACGTCCTGACTTTC.

The genes are TRBV5-1 and TRBJ1-1; D is ambiguous. Trimming stripped 4 bases from V and 3 bases from J, with 10 bases between. This CDR3 has 13 amino acids. Germline assignment: CDR1 SGHRS and CDR2 YFSETQ. The CDR3 sequence is CASSTTSHTEAFF. Written as DNA, the CDR3 is TGCGCCAGCAGCACCACCAGTCACACTGAAGCTTTCTTT.

This clone appeared once. The rearrangement links TRBV10-1 to TRBJ2-6, with 8 bases matching TRBD1. This CDR3 is built from 18 residues. CDR1 is WNHNN and CDR2 is SYGVQD in the germline V gene (reference sequence). The V gene end was trimmed by 4 bases and the J gene end by 2 bases; junction bases not matched to a gene: 10. The CDR3 spells CASSAGDRGAAGANVLTF. CDR3 nucleotides: TGCGCCAGCAGTGCGGGAGACAGGGGAGCGGCTGGGGCCAACGTCCTGACTTTC.

Comments on this clone: Relative to the germline gene, one junction end is altered; a read error may explain this. The rearrangement joins TRBV27 to TRBJ2-6; TRBD1 matches at 8 bases. Germline V gene sequence: CDR1 MNHEY, CDR2 SMNVEV (reference sequence). The CDR3 is 17 residues long. CDR3 DNA: TGTGCCAGCAGGCCGGGACAGGTCATCTCTGGGGCCAACGTCCAGACTTTC. Protein product: CASRPGQVISGANVQTF.

This chain links TRBV20-1 with TRBJ2-5, with D unclear. Germline CDR1 reads DFQATT; CDR2 reads SNEGSKA (reference sequence). The CDR3 totals 11 residues. The V end was cut by 6 bases, the J end by 2 bases, with 7 bases between. The CDR3 DNA is TGCAGTGCCCACAAGCAAGAGACCCAGTACTTC. The encoded protein is CSAHKQETQYF.

This clone was observed a handful of times. The V gene is TRBV9, the J gene TRBJ1-1; D perhaps matches TRBD1 (5 bases). Germline CDR1 SGDLS, CDR2 YYNGEE. The germline V and J ends were trimmed by 4 bases and 4 bases, with 8 bases remaining between them. This CDR3 region has 12 residues. The CDR3 is CASSSGGTEAFF. The CDR3 DNA sequence: TGTGCCAGCAGCTCGGGGGGCACTGAAGCTTTCTTT.

CDR3 residues: CASSGRTGRMDSPLHF. DNA for the CDR3: TGTGCCAGCAGCGGCAGGACAGGGAGAATGGATTCACCCCTCCACTTT. The rearrangement uses TRBV5-6 and TRBJ1-6; 8 positions agree with TRBD1. This CDR3 is 16 amino acids long. The V and J ends lost 4 bases and 8 bases, in that order; junction bases with no gene match: 11. Germline lookup yields CDR1 SGHDT and CDR2 YYEEEE.

J is TRBJ2-7 and V is TRBV4-1; 7 positions agree with TRBD2. In germline, CDR1 is MGHRA, CDR2 YSYEKL. CDR3 size: 15 residues. With V trimmed by 1 base and J by 0 bases, 3 bases remained unmatched. The CDR3 reads CASSQGAGVSYEQYF. Here the CDR3 DNA reads TGCGCCAGCAGCCAAGGTGCGGGGGTCTCCTACGAGCAGTACTTC.

V and J are TRBV18 and TRBJ2-7, with 8 nucleotides matching TRBD1. Per germline, CDR1 KGHSH and CDR2 LQKENI. This CDR3 comprises 14 residues. The J segment lost 1 base and the V segment lost 6 bases, leaving 5 bases of the junction unmatched. The CDR3 loop reads CASSRRTGSYEQYV. In nucleotides, the CDR3 is TGTGCCAGCTCGCGCCGGACAGGGTCCTACGAGCAGTACGTC.

The V call is TRBV19, the J call TRBJ1-5; perhaps TRBD1 as D (6 bases). Trimming removed 2 bases from V and 6 bases from J, with 11 bases in between. The CDR3 runs to 14 residues. The germline gives CDR1 LNHDA, CDR2 SQIVND (reference sequence). CDR3 DNA sequence: TGTGCCAGTAGTATAAGGGAGGGGGGTCAGCCCCAGCATTTT. It yields the protein CASSIREGGQPQHF. Supplemented by reference TRBV19 and TRBJ1-5, the full variable domain reads DGGITQSPKYLFRKEGQNVTLSCEQNLNHDAMYWYRQDPGQGLRLIYYSQIVNDFQKGDIAEGYSVSREKKESFPLTVTSAQKNPTAFYLCASSIREGGQPQHFGDGTRLSIL.

The rearrangement links TRBV7-8 to TRBJ2-5; tentatively, D is TRBD2 (6 bases). The germline V and J ends were trimmed by 1 base and 1 base, with 10 bases remaining between them. This CDR3 comprises 15 residues. Looked up from germline, CDR1 is SGHVS and CDR2 is FQNEAQ. The CDR3 is CASSLGRASQETQYF. The CDR3 nucleotides are TGTGCCAGCAGCTTAGGGAGGGCTAGCCAAGAGACCCAGTACTTC.

The chain uses TRBV5-6 and TRBJ2-1; 8 bases align to TRBD1. V gave up 0 bases and J gave up 10 bases; unmatched junction bases: 9. The CDR3 is made up of 15 amino acids. Germline V lookup: CDR1 SGHDT, CDR2 YYEEEE. In DNA form, the CDR3 reads TGTGCCAGCAGCTTGGCCACGGACAGGGTTTCCGAGCAGTTCTTC. It specifies CASSLATDRVSEQFF.

The chain carries TRBV5-1 and TRBJ1-3; tentatively, D is TRBD1 (6 bases). Trimming took off 5 bases at V and 0 bases at J, with 21 bases between the two ends. The CDR3 loop spans 18 amino acids. Germline V gene lookup returns CDR1 SGHRS and CDR2 YFSETQ. The CDR3 bases are TGCGCCAGCAGAGACGCCCCAGCGGGGGGCGACTCTGGAAACACCATATATTTT. Translated, it gives CASRDAPAGGDSGNTIYF.

The chain has TRBV5-4 and TRBJ1-5, with D possibly being TRBD1 (6 bases). The germline gives CDR1 SGHNT, CDR2 YYREEE (reference sequence). Trimming removed 2 bases from V and 4 bases from J, with 13 bases in between. CDR3 length equals 15 residues. The CDR3 is CASSFGGQLNQPQHF. CDR3 DNA: TGTGCCAGCAGCTTTGGAGGACAGTTGAATCAGCCCCAGCATTTT.

The chain carries TRBV7-9 and TRBJ2-5, with 10 bases fitting TRBD2. V was pared by 6 bases and J by 4 bases, with 8 bases of the junction left unmatched. Germline CDR1 reads SEHNR; CDR2 reads FQNEAQ (reference sequence). CDR3 size: 15 residues. The CDR3 sequence is CASRHSGGAGETQYF. CDR3 bases: TGTGCCAGCAGACACAGCGGGGGGGCTGGAGAGACCCAGTACTTC.

V usage is TRBV9 and J usage is TRBJ2-1; TRBD2 is a possible D gene (6 bases). Germline CDR1 and CDR2: SGDLS and YYNGEE. The V gene lost 0 bases and the J gene lost 2 bases, with 12 bases spanning the gap. The CDR3 length is 16 residues. DNA for the CDR3: TGTGCCAGCAGCGTAGGGGAGGTCTGGGCCTACAATGAGCAGTTCTTC. It translates to CASSVGEVWAYNEQFF.

The chain is built from TRBV18 and TRBJ2-5, with D possibly TRBD1 on 5 matching bases. Per germline, CDR1 KGHSH and CDR2 LQKENI. The V and J ends lost 2 bases and 2 bases respectively, with 12 bases between them. The CDR3 contains 15 residues. The DNA for the CDR3 is TGTGCCAGCTCACCATTCTTACAGGCGCAAGAGACCCAGTACTTC. As protein: CASSPFLQAQETQYF. Filled out from reference TRBV18 and TRBJ2-5, the complete variable domain reads NAGVMQNPRHLVRRRGQEARLRCSPMKGHSHVYWYRQLPEEGLKFMVYLQKENIIDESGMPKERFSAEFPKEGPSILRIQQVVRGDSAAYFCASSPFLQAQETQYFGPGTRLLVL.

The rearrangement joins TRBV6-5 to TRBJ1-2; 8 nucleotides match TRBD1. CDR1 and CDR2 (germline): MNHEY, SVGAGI. This CDR3 comprises 12 residues. Germline trimming cut 6 bases from V and 8 bases from J; bases unmatched to any gene: 5. This CDR3 is CASSQTGVGYTF. As DNA, the CDR3 is TGTGCCAGCAGCCAGACAGGGGTCGGCTACACCTTC.

V and J are TRBV5-6 and TRBJ2-4, with TRBD1 matching 7 bases. Trimming removed 4 bases from V and 0 bases from J; junction bases left unmatched: 4. The CDR3 length is 15 residues. The germline gives CDR1 SGHDT, CDR2 YYEEEE. DNA for the CDR3: TGTGCCAGCAGCCAGACAGGGTTAGCCAAAAACATTCAGTACTTC. This translates into CASSQTGLAKNIQYF.

The chain has TRBV12-5 and TRBJ1-4, with D possibly matching TRBD1 (6 bases). Germline CDR1 LGHNT, CDR2 FRNRAP. The CDR3 sequence is 14 residues long. Trimming stripped 8 bases from V and 3 bases from J, with 13 bases between. CDR3 DNA: TGTGCTAGTAGTGCAGGGGCCTCTAATGAAAAACTGTTTTTT. The encoded protein is CASSAGASNEKLFF.

This chain uses TRBV7-9 with TRBJ1-2; D might be TRBD1 (5 bases). From germline, CDR1 is SEHNR and CDR2 FQNEAQ (reference sequence). Trimming removed 3 bases at V and 4 bases at J, with 21 bases between. The CDR3 covers 17 residues. CDR3 bases: TGTGCCAGCAGCTTCACTGGCAGGGCAGGGAATGGCTATGGCTACACCTTC. It specifies CASSFTGRAGNGYGYTF.